This T cell receptor (beta chain) was captured in a study of cytomegalovirus exposure and HLA in healthy donors. The PCR employed 60 Vbeta primers together with 13 Jbeta primers. Sequenced by immunoSEQ multiplex PCR; TCRdb stores in-frame clones only, minus some. The table shows 200,000 to 250,000 clones, with about 80% occurring only once. CDR1 is LNHDA, CDR2 SQIVND, per germline (reference sequence). This CDR3 region has 14 residues. V lost 7 bases and J lost 6; bases outside the gene matches: 9. The sequence was collected from a woman aged 55 to 70 in good health and CMV-seropositive. Sequences were obtained from PBMCs. V gene TRBV19 combines with J gene TRBJ1-1; 9 bases are shared with TRBD1. CDR3 DNA sequence: TGTGCCAGTACCTACAGGGGGCAAACTTCTGAAGCTTTCTTT. This codes for CASTYRGQTSEAFF.